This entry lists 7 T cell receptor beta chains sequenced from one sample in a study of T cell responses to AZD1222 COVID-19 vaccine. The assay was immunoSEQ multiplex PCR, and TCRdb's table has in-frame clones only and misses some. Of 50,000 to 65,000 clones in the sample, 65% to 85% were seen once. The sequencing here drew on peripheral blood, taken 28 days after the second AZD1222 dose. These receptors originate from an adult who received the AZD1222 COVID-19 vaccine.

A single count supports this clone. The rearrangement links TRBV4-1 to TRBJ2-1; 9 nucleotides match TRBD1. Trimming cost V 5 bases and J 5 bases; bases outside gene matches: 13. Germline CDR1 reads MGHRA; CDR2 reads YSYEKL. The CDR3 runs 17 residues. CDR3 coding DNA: TGCGCCAGCAGCTTCCGTTCACAGGGGGCGATGAACAATGAGCAGTTCTTC. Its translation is CASSFRSQGAMNNEQFF.

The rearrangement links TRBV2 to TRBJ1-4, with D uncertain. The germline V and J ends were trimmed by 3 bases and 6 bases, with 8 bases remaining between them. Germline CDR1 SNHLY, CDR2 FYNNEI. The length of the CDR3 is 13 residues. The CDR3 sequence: CASSEPGDEKLFF. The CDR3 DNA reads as TGTGCCAGCAGTGAGCCCGGGGATGAAAAACTGTTTTTT.

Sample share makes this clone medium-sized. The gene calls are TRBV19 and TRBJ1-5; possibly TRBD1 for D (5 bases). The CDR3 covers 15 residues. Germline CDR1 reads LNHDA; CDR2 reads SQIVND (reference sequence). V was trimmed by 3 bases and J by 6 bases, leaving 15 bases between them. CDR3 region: CASSISREGAQPQHF. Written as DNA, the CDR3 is TGTGCCAGTAGTATTTCAAGGGAAGGGGCTCAGCCCCAGCATTTT.

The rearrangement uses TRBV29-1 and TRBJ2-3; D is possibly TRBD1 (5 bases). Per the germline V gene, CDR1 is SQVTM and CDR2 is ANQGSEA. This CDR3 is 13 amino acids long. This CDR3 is CRRGRLITDTQYF. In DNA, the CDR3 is TGCAGAAGGGGCCGGTTGATAACAGATACGCAGTATTTT.

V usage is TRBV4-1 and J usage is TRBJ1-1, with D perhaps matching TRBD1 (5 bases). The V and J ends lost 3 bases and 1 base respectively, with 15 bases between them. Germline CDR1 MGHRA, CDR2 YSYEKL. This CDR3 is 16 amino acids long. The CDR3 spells CASSQGPIQENTEAFF. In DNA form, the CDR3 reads TGCGCCAGCAGCCAGGGGCCTATACAGGAGAACACTGAAGCTTTCTTT.

The CDR3: CASSLSQRDRLHEQYF. The CDR3 DNA reads TGTGCCAGCAGCTTAAGCCAGAGGGACAGGCTCCACGAGCAGTACTTC. V and J are TRBV7-2 and TRBJ2-7; 8 bases agree with TRBD1. The germline V gene has CDR1 SGHTA and CDR2 FQGNSA. CDR3 length equals 16 residues. Trimming removed 2 bases from V and 5 bases from J; junction bases left unmatched: 11.

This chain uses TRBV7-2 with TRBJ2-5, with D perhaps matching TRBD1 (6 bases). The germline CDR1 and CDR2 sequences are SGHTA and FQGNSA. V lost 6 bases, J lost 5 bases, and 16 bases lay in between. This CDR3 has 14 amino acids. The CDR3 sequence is CASRLGAKGETQYF. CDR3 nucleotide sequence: TGTGCCAGCAGGTTGGGGGCAAAGGGGGAGACCCAGTACTTC.